The 19 T cell receptor beta chains presented below share a single source sample, sequenced in a study of cytomegalovirus exposure and HLA in healthy donors. The method was immunoSEQ multiplex PCR; TCRdb's version includes in-frame clones alone and lacks a portion of them. The repertoire consists of 50,000 to 65,000 clones, with 95% occurring once and the leading ten covering 7%. The sequenced material came from PBMCs. Receptors were obtained from a young woman in good health and CMV-seropositive.

The chain carries TRBV19 and TRBJ1-5, with D perhaps TRBD1 (6 bases). Per the germline V gene, CDR1 is LNHDA and CDR2 is SQIVND (reference sequence). This CDR3 contains 16 residues. Trimming removed 0 bases at V and 8 bases at J, with 17 bases between. The CDR3 loop reads CASSIDDRPGFEPQHF. In nucleotides, the CDR3 is TGTGCCAGTAGTATAGATGACAGGCCCGGATTTGAGCCCCAGCATTTT. The full variable domain, with the rest looked up from reference TRBV19 and TRBJ1-5, is DGGITQSPKYLFRKEGQNVTLSCEQNLNHDAMYWYRQDPGQGLRLIYYSQIVNDFQKGDIAEGYSVSREKKESFPLTVTSAQKNPTAFYLCASSIDDRPGFEPQHFGDGTRLSIL.

The CDR3 reads CSVAHTQGDTEAFF. The CDR3 bases are TGCAGCGTTGCGCACACTCAGGGGGACACTGAAGCTTTCTTT. The chain uses TRBV29-1 and TRBJ1-1, with 7 bases that match TRBD1. CDR3 length equals 14 residues. Germline V lookup: CDR1 SQVTM, CDR2 ANQGSEA. Trimming cost V 4 bases and J 3 bases; bases outside gene matches: 8.

The chain recombines TRBV11-3 with TRBJ2-2; possible D gene TRBD2, 6 bases. This CDR3 has 14 residues. Germline loops: CDR1 SGHNT, CDR2 YENEEA. V was clipped by 6 bases and J by 1 base, with 9 bases between them. This CDR3 reads CASRRAGNTGELFF. In nucleotides, the CDR3 is TGTGCCAGCAGAAGAGCGGGGAACACCGGGGAGCTGTTTTTT.

The chain carries TRBV7-8 and TRBJ1-2; possibly TRBD1 for D (6 bases). Trimming shortened V by 5 bases and J by 1 base, and 11 bases separated the two germline ends. CDR1 and CDR2 (germline): SGHVS, FQNEAQ. The CDR3 is 14 amino acids. This CDR3 reads CASSETGFNYGYTF. CDR3 bases: TGTGCCAGCAGCGAGACAGGTTTTAACTATGGCTACACCTTC.

The chain combines TRBV4-3 with TRBJ2-7; weak D call: TRBD2 (5 bases). The length of the CDR3 is 15 residues. Trimming pared 0 bases from V and 6 bases from J, leaving 15 bases between. Germline V gives CDR1 LGHNA, CDR2 YSLEER. CDR3 bases: TGCGCCAGCAGCCAAGATAGGTCGCGCGAGGGCGAGCAGTACTTC. Translating gives CASSQDRSREGEQYF.

This clone was observed a few times. The DNA of the CDR3 is TGTGCCAGCAGTGAACTAGCGGGAGGGCCAGAGACCCAGTACTTC. The encoded protein is CASSELAGGPETQYF. The rearrangement joins TRBV6-1 to TRBJ2-5, with 12 nucleotides matching TRBD2. V shed 2 bases, J shed 4 bases, and the junction held 2 bases outside the gene matches. Germline-derived CDR1 and CDR2 are MNHNS and SASEGT. The CDR3 is 15 amino acids.

The gene calls are TRBV4-3 and TRBJ1-6; possible D gene TRBD1, 5 bases. V was pared by 0 bases and J by 10 bases, with 16 bases between. This CDR3 comprises 16 residues. Germline V gives CDR1 LGHNA, CDR2 YSLEER. The CDR3 loop is CASSQEGGGYGSPLHF. In DNA form, the CDR3 reads TGCGCCAGCAGCCAAGAGGGGGGAGGGTATGGATCACCCCTCCACTTT.

The rearrangement links TRBV25-1 to TRBJ1-1; TRBD1 matches at 7 bases. CDR1 and CDR2 from the germline V gene are MGHDK and SYGVNS. J was trimmed by 1 base and V by 10 bases; bases with no gene match: 6. The CDR3 runs to 13 residues. Here the CDR3 reads CATREGANTEAFF. The CDR3 DNA follows: TGTGCCACCCGGGAGGGGGCGAACACTGAAGCTTTCTTT.

This clone came up once. The chain recombines TRBV6-6 with TRBJ1-2; 7 bases are a match to TRBD1. CDR1 and CDR2 from the germline V gene are MNHNY and SVGAGI (reference sequence). CDR3 length: 12 amino acids. The ends lost 6 bases at V and 8 bases at J; junction bases unmatched: 6. The CDR3 nucleotides are TGTGCCAGCAGGACAGGGCCCCTCGGCTACACCTTC. It specifies CASRTGPLGYTF.

This chain links TRBV7-2 with TRBJ1-1; maybe TRBD1 (6 bases). Germline values: CDR1 SGHTA, CDR2 FQGNSA. The CDR3 spans 13 residues. V was shortened by 4 bases and J by 4 bases, with 10 bases between the two germline ends. The DNA for the CDR3 is TGTGCCAGCAGCTCGACAGGACCCACTGAAGCTTTCTTT. Translation: CASSSTGPTEAFF.

The chain uses TRBV7-3 and TRBJ2-5; possible D gene TRBD2, 5 bases. V lost 1 base and J 5 bases, leaving 8 bases between the germline ends. This CDR3 spans 13 amino acids. Germline CDR1 and CDR2: SGHTA and FQGTGA. For the CDR3, the DNA is TGTGCCAGCAGCTTAAATCCGGGGGAGACCCAGTACTTC. Protein: CASSLNPGETQYF.

As concerns this clone: A junction boundary mismatches the germline segment, possibly from a read error. V usage is TRBV7-2 and J usage is TRBJ2-7, with D possibly being TRBD2 (7 bases). The CDR3 totals 11 residues. Germline assignment: CDR1 SGHTA and CDR2 FQGNSA. The CDR3 region has the DNA TGTGCCAGCAGCTTAGCGCGGGGGCCAGTCTTC. It is translated as CASSLARGPVF.

This chain connects TRBV2 to TRBJ2-5; D might be TRBD2 (6 bases). Trimming pared 6 bases from V and 4 bases from J, leaving 18 bases between. The CDR3 has 15 residues. CDR1 SNHLY and CDR2 FYNNEI come from the germline V gene. DNA for the CDR3: TGTGCCAGCAGGGGAGGCGGGTTGGTAAGAGAGACCCAGTACTTC. This sequence encodes CASRGGGLVRETQYF.

The J gene is TRBJ2-5, the V gene TRBV19; D not certain. Germline V gives CDR1 LNHDA, CDR2 SQIVND (reference sequence). The CDR3 totals 14 residues. Trimming stripped 6 bases from V and 3 bases from J, with 14 bases between. The CDR3 region is CASSHQSVKETQYF. CDR3 coding DNA: TGTGCCAGTAGCCACCAGTCCGTTAAAGAGACCCAGTACTTC.

The chain combines TRBV5-8 with TRBJ2-7; 9 bases align to TRBD2. The CDR3 loop spans 18 amino acids. Germline trimming cut 4 bases from V and 6 bases from J; bases unmatched to any gene: 20. Per germline, CDR1 SGHTS and CDR2 YDEGEE. The CDR3 reads CASSRWGSGSSVSGEQYF. The CDR3 DNA reads TGTGCCAGCAGCCGGTGGGGTAGCGGGAGTTCAGTCTCTGGCGAGCAGTACTTC. The full variable domain, rest sourced from reference TRBV5-8 and TRBJ2-7, is EAGVTQSPTHLIKTRGQQATLRCSPISGHTSVYWYQQALGLGLQFLLWYDEGEERNRGNFPPRFSGRQFPNYSSELNVNALELEDSALYLCASSRWGSGSSVSGEQYFGPGTRLTVT.

The rearrangement links TRBV5-5 to TRBJ1-1; tentatively, D is TRBD1 (5 bases). V was pared by 3 bases and J by 0 bases, with 6 bases between. The CDR3 sequence is 13 residues long. CDR1 and CDR2 (germline): SGHKS, YYEKEE (reference sequence). DNA of the CDR3: TGTGCCAGCAGCTGGGACTTGAACACTGAAGCTTTCTTT. This encodes CASSWDLNTEAFF.

Only one count was recorded for this clone. This chain links TRBV28 with TRBJ2-7; 8 bases line up with TRBD1. The CDR3 extends over 16 amino acids. V was pared by 6 bases and J by 3 bases, with 13 bases of the junction left unmatched. Germline loops: CDR1 MDHEN, CDR2 SYDVKM. In nucleotides, the CDR3 is TGTGCCAGCAGATCCCTAGACAGGGGAACTGGCTACGAGCAGTACTTC. As protein: CASRSLDRGTGYEQYF.

This chain's CDR3 is CASSPLLDSYGYTF. The DNA for the CDR3 is TGCGCCAGCAGCCCCTTACTGGACAGCTATGGCTACACCTTC. V is TRBV4-3 and J is TRBJ1-2; weak D call: TRBD1 (6 bases). CDR1 LGHNA and CDR2 YSLEER come from the germline V gene. Trimming removed 4 bases at V and 4 bases at J, with 13 bases between. This CDR3 region has 14 residues.

This rearrangement joins TRBV27 to TRBJ2-5; 9 bases line up with TRBD2. V gave up 5 bases and J gave up 4 bases; unmatched junction bases: 11. The germline CDR1 and CDR2 sequences are MNHEY and SMNVEV (reference sequence). CDR3 length equals 16 residues. CDR3 nucleotides: TGTGCCAGCAGTCGTAGCGGGGGAGGACGGGGAGAGACCCAGTACTTC. It translates to CASSRSGGGRGETQYF.